The 32 T cell receptor beta chains listed next were all sequenced from one sample in a study of blood T cell repertoires in COVID-19. Assay used: immunoSEQ multiplex PCR; TCRdb lists only in-frame clones, some missing. The profile shows a few hundred thousand clones, around 87% of them singletons. The material sequenced was PBMCs or T cells enriched from blood (not recorded which). The receptors shown here come from a woman between 18 and 30 years old with acute COVID-19.

The table lists this clone with a few counts. The chain employs TRBV10-2 and TRBJ1-5; D remains ambiguous. Germline V lookup: CDR1 WSHSY, CDR2 SAAADI. Trimming pared 0 bases from V and 1 base from J, leaving 7 bases between. The CDR3 runs 15 residues. The CDR3 loop is CASSESDRSNQPQHF. CDR3 coding DNA: TGCGCCAGCAGTGAGTCAGATAGAAGCAATCAGCCCCAGCATTTT.

This chain uses TRBV5-5 with TRBJ2-2; TRBD1 matches at 7 bases. V trimming: 0 bases; J trimming: 0 bases; junction bases outside the gene matches: 2. The CDR3 has 16 residues. Germline assignment: CDR1 SGHKS and CDR2 YYEKEE (reference sequence). DNA of the CDR3: TGTGCCAGCAGCTTGGTGACAGGGACGAACACCGGGGAGCTGTTTTTT. This encodes CASSLVTGTNTGELFF.

The rearrangement joins TRBV11-1 to TRBJ2-7, with D tentatively TRBD1 (5 bases). Germline V gene sequence: CDR1 SGHAT, CDR2 FQDESV (reference sequence). CDR3 length: 15 amino acids. The germline V and J ends were trimmed by 0 bases and 0 bases, with 9 bases remaining between them. The CDR3 bases are TGTGCCAGCAGCTTAGCTCAGGGCAGCTCCTACGAGCAGTACTTC. Residues: CASSLAQGSSYEQYF.

The chain joins TRBV27 to TRBJ1-6; TRBD1 matches 8 bases. CDR1 and CDR2 from the germline V gene are MNHEY and SMNVEV (reference sequence). Trimming cost V 3 bases and J 13 bases; bases outside gene matches: 8. The CDR3 is 14 residues long. CDR3 amino acids: CASSFRQGQGPLHF. The CDR3 DNA sequence: TGTGCCAGCAGTTTTCGACAGGGGCAGGGGCCCCTCCACTTT.

Only one count was recorded for this clone. The chain links TRBV19 to TRBJ1-2; D is perhaps TRBD1 (5 bases). There are 15 residues in the CDR3. Germline assignment: CDR1 LNHDA and CDR2 SQIVND (reference sequence). V lost 4 bases, J lost 4 bases, and 16 bases lay in between. The CDR3 protein is CASSNDSLLFYGYTF. In DNA, the CDR3 is TGTGCCAGTAGTAACGACAGCTTACTTTTCTATGGCTACACCTTC.

The CDR3 sequence is CASSQEWLAQEYNEQFF. The CDR3 DNA sequence: TGCGCCAGCAGCCAAGAATGGCTAGCTCAAGAATACAATGAGCAGTTCTTC. The chain couples TRBV4-1 to TRBJ2-1, with TRBD2 as a possible D gene (5 bases). CDR1 MGHRA and CDR2 YSYEKL come from the germline V gene. V lost 0 bases and J lost 4, with 16 bases in between. The CDR3 runs to 17 residues.

V and J are TRBV19 and TRBJ2-3, with unresolved D. The CDR3 covers 15 residues. CDR1 and CDR2 from the germline V gene are LNHDA and SQIVND (reference sequence). Trimming left V 3 bases short and J 0 bases short, with 10 bases between. The DNA of the CDR3 is TGTGCCAGTAGTATCATAGGCGGTAGCACAGATACGCAGTATTTT. It specifies CASSIIGGSTDTQYF.

V gene TRBV6-6 combines with J gene TRBJ2-7, with 12 bases lining up with TRBD1. Germline V gene sequence: CDR1 MNHNY, CDR2 SVGAGI (reference sequence). The V gene end was trimmed by 0 bases and the J gene end by 4 bases; junction bases not matched to a gene: 4. The CDR3 consists of 16 residues. This chain's CDR3 is CASSYSKGQGAYEQYF. The CDR3 nucleotides read TGTGCCAGCAGTTACTCGAAGGGACAGGGGGCTTACGAGCAGTACTTC.

This chain links TRBV30 with TRBJ2-2, with 8 bases aligning to TRBD1. Germline assignment: CDR1 GTSNPN and CDR2 SVGIG (reference sequence). The V and J ends lost 2 bases and 6 bases, in that order; junction bases with no gene match: 8. The length of the CDR3 is 15 residues. The CDR3 protein is CAWSPSDRAAGELFF. The DNA for the CDR3 is TGTGCCTGGAGTCCATCGGACAGGGCCGCCGGGGAGCTGTTTTTT.

V and J are TRBV27 and TRBJ2-3; the D gene is possibly TRBD1 (5 bases). The germline V gene encodes CDR1 MNHEY and CDR2 SMNVEV (reference sequence). V was clipped by 2 bases and J by 6 bases, with 12 bases between them. The CDR3 has 14 residues. The CDR3 region is CASSLQTVGDTQYF. The DNA of the CDR3 is TGTGCCAGCAGTTTACAGACAGTCGGGGATACGCAGTATTTT.

This clone showed up just once. V and J are TRBV9 and TRBJ1-2; 9 nucleotides line up with TRBD1. Germline V gene lookup returns CDR1 SGDLS and CDR2 YYNGEE. V gave up 3 bases and J gave up 1 base; unmatched junction bases: 7. This CDR3 contains 16 residues. The CDR3 spells CASSGTGTGLNYGYTF. The DNA of the CDR3 is TGTGCCAGCAGCGGAACCGGGACAGGGCTTAACTATGGCTACACCTTC.

The V gene is TRBV5-4, the J gene TRBJ1-2; 11 bases are a match to TRBD1. Germline V CDR1 and CDR2: SGHNT, YYREEE (reference sequence). After removal of 2 bases from V and 5 bases from J, the junction contained 8 bases not matched to a gene. The CDR3 contains 16 residues. Here the CDR3 reads CASSLGDRGVEYGYTF. In DNA form, the CDR3 reads TGTGCCAGCAGCTTAGGGGACAGGGGGGTCGAGTATGGCTACACCTTC.

The CDR3 region has the DNA TGCGCCAGCAGCCAAGAAGGGGGAGGGACTGGGGCCAACGTCCTGACTTTC. Translation gives CASSQEGGGTGANVLTF. The chain combines TRBV4-3 with TRBJ2-6, with D perhaps matching TRBD2 (7 bases). The CDR3 extends over 17 amino acids. Germline-derived CDR1 and CDR2 are LGHNA and YSLEER. Trimming took off 0 bases at V and 2 bases at J, with 11 bases between the two ends.

The chain combines TRBV15 with TRBJ2-3; TRBD2 matches at 8 bases. This CDR3 has 18 residues. J gave up 3 bases and V 0 bases, and 11 bases lay outside the gene matches. In germline, CDR1 is LNHNV, CDR2 YYDKDF (reference sequence). The CDR3 bases are TGTGCCACCAGCAGAGACGGGAGGGCCCCCGGAGGGACAGATACGCAGTATTTT. Translation: CATSRDGRAPGGTDTQYF.

This clone was observed a few times. The chain recombines TRBV6-5 with TRBJ2-4; a weak D match, TRBD1 (6 bases). CDR3 size: 14 residues. Deletions cut 8 bases from V and 2 bases from J, with 13 bases between. Germline loops: CDR1 MNHEY, CDR2 SVGAGI. CDR3 protein: CASRRDTSKNIQYF. CDR3 nucleotides: TGTGCCAGCCGCCGGGACACCTCCAAAAACATTCAGTACTTC.

The gene calls are TRBV3-1 (or the pseudogene TRBV3-2) and TRBJ2-7; TRBD2 is a possible D gene (7 bases). Germline CDR1 LGHDT, CDR2 YNNKEL (reference sequence). Trimming stripped 1 base from V and 4 bases from J, with 14 bases between. The CDR3 contains 15 residues. CDR3 coding DNA: TGTGCCAGCAGCCAAGTAGGAGGGGGAGGGTACGAGCAGTACTTC. As protein: CASSQVGGGGYEQYF.

The V and J genes are TRBV5-1 and TRBJ2-1, with no clear D. This CDR3 region has 15 residues. V lost 2 bases and J lost 6, with 15 bases in between. Germline V gene sequence: CDR1 SGHRS, CDR2 YFSETQ. The CDR3 DNA follows: TGCGCCAGCAGCTTATTGCCTCTGCCGGGCAATGAGCAGTTCTTC. Amino acids: CASSLLPLPGNEQFF.

The chain combines TRBV14 with TRBJ2-1, with D hard to call. Trimming removed 0 bases from V and 8 bases from J, with 11 bases in between. This CDR3 is 14 amino acids long. CDR1 is SGHDN, CDR2 FVKESK, per germline. The CDR3 DNA reads as TGTGCCAGCAGCCAAGATTTGGTACGGGATGAGCAGTTCTTC. Amino acids: CASSQDLVRDEQFF.

This clone was counted only a few times. The chain combines TRBV5-1 with TRBJ1-2, with D maybe TRBD1 (6 bases). The CDR3 is 13 residues long. V was shortened by 4 bases and J by 7 bases, with 14 bases between the two germline ends. CDR1 and CDR2 (germline): SGHRS, YFSETQ. CDR3 loop: CASSVQGRGGYTF. For the CDR3, the DNA is TGCGCCAGCAGCGTACAGGGAAGGGGTGGCTACACCTTC.

This chain joins TRBV24-1 and TRBJ2-3; the D gene is possibly TRBD2 (6 bases). The CDR3 length is 16 residues. V lost 4 bases, J lost 4 bases, and 17 bases lay in between. The germline gives CDR1 KGHDR, CDR2 SFDVKD. The CDR3 loop reads CATSDPTSPVADTQYF. The CDR3 DNA is TGTGCCACCAGTGACCCTACTAGCCCTGTAGCAGATACGCAGTATTTT.

The chain combines TRBV2 with TRBJ2-2; 7 bases are shared with TRBD1. The germline V gene encodes CDR1 SNHLY and CDR2 FYNNEI. The CDR3 is 17 residues long. V was pared by 7 bases and J by 1 base, with 12 bases of the junction left unmatched. The CDR3 DNA sequence: TGTGCCAGCACCGTAGACAGGGCCCTTTTGAACACCGGGGAGCTGTTTTTT. Translation gives CASTVDRALLNTGELFF. The whole variable domain, remainder taken from reference TRBV2 and TRBJ2-2, is EPEVTQTPSHQVTQMGQEVILRCVPISNHLYFYWYRQILGQKVEFLVSFYNNEISEKSEIFDDQFSVERPDGSNFTLKIRSTKLEDSAMYFCASTVDRALLNTGELFFGEGSRLTVL.

DNA for the CDR3: TGCGCCAGCAGCCAAGATTACCGACAGGGATCCTACGAGCAGTACTTC. It encodes CASSQDYRQGSYEQYF. The chain recombines TRBV4-3 with TRBJ2-7, with TRBD1 identical over 7 bases. CDR3 length equals 16 residues. From germline, CDR1 is LGHNA and CDR2 YSLEER. V lost 0 bases to trimming and J lost 1 base; unmatched junction nucleotides: 6.

The V and J genes are TRBV10-2 and TRBJ1-5, with D hard to call. Per the germline V gene, CDR1 is WSHSY and CDR2 is SAAADI. Trimming took 6 bases from V and 2 from J, leaving 11 bases between them. This CDR3 is built from 14 residues. CDR3 DNA: TGCGCCAGCAGGCCTTTTCCAGGCAATCAGCCCCAGCATTTT. Its translation is CASRPFPGNQPQHF.

The J gene is TRBJ2-3, the V gene TRBV2; 11 nucleotides align to TRBD1. Germline CDR1 and CDR2: SNHLY and FYNNEI. CDR3 length: 14 amino acids. With 5 bases clipped from V and 8 bases from J, the junction kept 6 bases outside the gene matches. The CDR3 region is CASSSGQGGPTQYF. The CDR3 bases are TGTGCCAGCAGTTCGGGACAGGGGGGTCCTACGCAGTATTTT.

The V call is TRBV6-5, the J call TRBJ1-1, with D maybe TRBD1 (5 bases). The V gene's germline CDR1 is MNHEY and CDR2 SVGAGI. Trimming pared 7 bases from V and 3 bases from J, leaving 15 bases between. The CDR3 is 14 residues long. In DNA form, the CDR3 reads TGTGCCAGCACCTCGGCCATCAGGGACACTGAAGCTTTCTTT. Residues: CASTSAIRDTEAFF.

The V call is TRBV7-2, the J call TRBJ1-3; TRBD1 might be the D (5 bases). Germline V gene lookup returns CDR1 SGHTA and CDR2 FQGNSA. V was cut by 3 bases and J by 2 bases, with 14 bases left in between. The CDR3 covers 16 residues. CDR3 region: CASSFRSGGAGNTIYF. The DNA for the CDR3 is TGTGCCAGCAGCTTCCGATCGGGGGGAGCTGGAAACACCATATATTTT. The variable domain in full, completed from reference TRBV7-2 and TRBJ1-3, reads GAGVSQSPSNKVTEKGKDVELRCDPISGHTALYWYRQSLGQGLEFLIYFQGNSAPDKSGLPSDRFSAERTGGSVSTLTIQRTQQEDSAVYLCASSFRSGGAGNTIYFGEGSWLTVV.

This rearrangement joins TRBV6-1 to TRBJ1-5; maybe TRBD1 (6 bases). Germline values: CDR1 MNHNS, CDR2 SASEGT. V lost 2 bases and J lost 10, with 15 bases in between. CDR3 length: 14 residues. The CDR3, as DNA: TGTGCCAGCAGTGAAACCCCCGTGGACAGACCCCAGCATTTT. As protein: CASSETPVDRPQHF.

The chain recombines TRBV24-1 with TRBJ2-5; 9 bases are shared with TRBD2. Germline V lookup: CDR1 KGHDR, CDR2 SFDVKD. CDR3 length equals 14 residues. With 4 bases clipped from V and 5 bases from J, the junction kept 4 bases outside the gene matches. The CDR3 region is CATSDSGGPETQYF. CDR3 DNA sequence: TGTGCCACCAGTGACAGCGGGGGGCCGGAGACCCAGTACTTC.

The chain employs TRBV5-8 and TRBJ1-2; TRBD1 aligns across 7 bases. The CDR3 spans 14 residues. Germline CDR1 and CDR2: SGHTS and YDEGEE. The trim removed 3 bases at V and 4 bases at J, leaving 6 bases unmatched. Here the CDR3 DNA reads TGTGCCAGCAGCTCCGGACAGGATGGCTATGGCTACACCTTC. As protein: CASSSGQDGYGYTF.

The V and J genes are TRBV6-2 or TRBV6-3 and TRBJ2-7, with 9 bases aligning to TRBD2. The V gene's germline CDR1 is MNHEY and CDR2 SVGEGT. The CDR3 is 14 residues long. V was pared by 3 bases and J by 5 bases, with 5 bases of the junction left unmatched. The CDR3 nucleotides are TGTGCCAGCAGTTATTGGCGGGAGGGCAACGAGCAGTACTTC. It specifies CASSYWREGNEQYF.

The gene calls are TRBV13 and TRBJ1-6; 8 bases fit TRBD1. The V gene's germline CDR1 is PRHDT and CDR2 FYEKMQ (reference sequence). V shed 5 bases and J 4 bases; nucleotides not matched to a gene: 13. The CDR3 loop spans 18 amino acids. The CDR3 here is CASSLYKGQAKYNSPLHF. DNA of the CDR3: TGTGCCAGCAGCCTGTACAAGGGACAGGCTAAGTATAATTCACCCCTCCACTTT.

Comment on this clone: Other nucleotide sequences in the sample specify the same CDR3. This sequence joins TRBV18 and TRBJ1-1; TRBD1 aligns across 7 bases. CDR1 KGHSH and CDR2 LQKENI come from the germline V gene. The J segment lost 3 bases and the V segment lost 1 base, leaving 2 bases of the junction unmatched. The CDR3 has 14 amino acids. The CDR3 here is CASSPRQGDTEAFF. CDR3 in DNA: TGTGCCAGCTCACCACGACAGGGAGACACTGAAGCTTTCTTT.